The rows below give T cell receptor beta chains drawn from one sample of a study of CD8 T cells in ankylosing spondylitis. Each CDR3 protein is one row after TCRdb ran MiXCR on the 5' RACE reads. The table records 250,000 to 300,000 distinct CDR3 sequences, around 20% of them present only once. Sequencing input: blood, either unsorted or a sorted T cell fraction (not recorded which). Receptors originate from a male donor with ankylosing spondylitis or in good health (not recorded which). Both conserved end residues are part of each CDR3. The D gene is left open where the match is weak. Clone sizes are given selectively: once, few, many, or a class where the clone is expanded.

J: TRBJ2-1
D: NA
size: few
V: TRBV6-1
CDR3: CASSPGLMAQSSYNEQFF
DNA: TGTGCCAGCAGTCCGGGACTCATGGCCCAGAGCTCCTACAATGAGCAGTTCTTC

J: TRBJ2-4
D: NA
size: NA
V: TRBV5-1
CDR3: CASSLGPSRDIQYF
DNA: TGCGCCAGCAGCTTAGGGCCCTCCAGGGACATTCAGTACTTC

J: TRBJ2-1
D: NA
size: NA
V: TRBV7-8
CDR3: CASSLRDSYYNEQFF
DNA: TGTGCCAGCAGCTTAAGAGACAGTTACTACAATGAGCAGTTCTTC

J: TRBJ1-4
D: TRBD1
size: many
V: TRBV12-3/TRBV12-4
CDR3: CASSLGTGGLTNEKLFF
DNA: TGTGCCAGCAGTTTGGGGACAGGGGGTTTGACTAATGAAAAACTGTTTTTT

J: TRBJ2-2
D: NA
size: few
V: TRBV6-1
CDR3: CASSLGSSTGELFF
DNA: TGTGCCAGCAGTCTCGGGTCAAGCACCGGGGAGCTGTTTTTT

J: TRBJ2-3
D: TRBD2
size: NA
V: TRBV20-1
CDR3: CSAPVAGWVDTQYF
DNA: TGCAGTGCTCCCGTAGCGGGGTGGGTAGATACGCAGTATTTT

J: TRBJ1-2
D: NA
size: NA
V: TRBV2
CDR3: CASTSGIGARGYTF
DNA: TGTGCCAGCACGAGCGGGATAGGGGCACGAGGCTACACCTTC

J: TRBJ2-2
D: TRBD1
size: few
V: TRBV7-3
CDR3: CASSSQGAVTGELFF
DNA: TGTGCCAGCAGCTCACAGGGGGCGGTCACCGGGGAGCTGTTTTTT

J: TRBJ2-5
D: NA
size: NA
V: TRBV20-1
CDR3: CSAGVLVLGGTQYF
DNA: TGCAGTGCTGGAGTACTAGTCCTCGGAGGGACCCAGTACTTC

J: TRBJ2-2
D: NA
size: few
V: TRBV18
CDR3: CASSSTTGDTGELFF
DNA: TGTGCCAGCTCGTCAACGACAGGAGACACCGGGGAGCTGTTTTTT

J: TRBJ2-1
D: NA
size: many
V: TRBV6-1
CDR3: CASSEGDNSYNEQFF
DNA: TGTGCCAGCAGTGAAGGGGACAACTCCTACAATGAGCAGTTCTTC

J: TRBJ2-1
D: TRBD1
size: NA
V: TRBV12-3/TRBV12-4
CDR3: CATQPGQGGSEQFF
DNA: TGTGCCACCCAACCTGGACAGGGTGGGAGTGAGCAGTTCTTC

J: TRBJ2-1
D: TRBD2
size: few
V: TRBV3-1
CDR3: CASSQGLAGNEQFF
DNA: TGTGCCAGCAGCCAAGGCCTAGCGGGCAATGAGCAGTTCTTC

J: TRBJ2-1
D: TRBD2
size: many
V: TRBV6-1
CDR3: CASRGYTSGGSGNEQFF
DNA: TGTGCCAGCAGAGGCTACACTAGCGGGGGATCTGGGAATGAGCAGTTCTTC

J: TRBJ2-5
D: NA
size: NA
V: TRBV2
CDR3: CASSGQPGETQYF
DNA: TGTGCCAGCAGTGGGCAGCCGGGGGAGACCCAGTACTTC

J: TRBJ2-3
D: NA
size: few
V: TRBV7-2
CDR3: CASSLLQVTITDTQYF
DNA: TGTGCCAGCAGCTTACTACAGGTTACTATCACAGATACGCAGTATTTT

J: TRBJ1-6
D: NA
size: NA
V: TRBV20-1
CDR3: CSARWPEGNSPLHF
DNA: TGCAGTGCTAGATGGCCGGAGGGGAATTCACCCCTCCACTTT

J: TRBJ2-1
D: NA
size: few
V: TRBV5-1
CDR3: CASSLVRAANEQFF
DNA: TGCGCCAGCAGCTTAGTAAGAGCAGCCAATGAGCAGTTCTTC

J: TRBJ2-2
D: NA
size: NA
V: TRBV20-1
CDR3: CSAPTSRSNTGELFF
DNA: TGCAGTGCACCCACTAGCAGGTCGAACACCGGGGAGCTGTTTTTT

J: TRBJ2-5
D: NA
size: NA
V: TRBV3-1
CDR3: CASSQLEGGKETQYF
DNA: TGTGCCAGCAGCCAACTCGAGGGGGGGAAGGAGACCCAGTACTTC

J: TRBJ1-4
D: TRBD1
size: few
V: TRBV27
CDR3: CASSSGQGRKKLFF
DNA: TGTGCCAGCAGTTCGGGACAGGGAAGGAAAAAACTGTTTTTT